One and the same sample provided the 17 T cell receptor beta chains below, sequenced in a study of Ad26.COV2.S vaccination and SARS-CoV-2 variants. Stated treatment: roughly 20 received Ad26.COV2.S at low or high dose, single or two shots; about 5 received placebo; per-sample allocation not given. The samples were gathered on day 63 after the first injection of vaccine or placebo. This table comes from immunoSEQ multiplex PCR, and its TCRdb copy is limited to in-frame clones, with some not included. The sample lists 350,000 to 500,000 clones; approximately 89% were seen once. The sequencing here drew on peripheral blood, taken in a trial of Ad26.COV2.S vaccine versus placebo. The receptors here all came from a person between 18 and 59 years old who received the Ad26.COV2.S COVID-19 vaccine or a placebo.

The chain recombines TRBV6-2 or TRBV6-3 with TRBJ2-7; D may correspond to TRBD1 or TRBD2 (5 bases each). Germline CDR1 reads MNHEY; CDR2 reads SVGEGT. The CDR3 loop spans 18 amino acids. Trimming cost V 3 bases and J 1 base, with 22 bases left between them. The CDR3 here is CASSYPNEGRSISYEQYF. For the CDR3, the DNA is TGTGCCAGCAGTTATCCGAACGAGGGACGGTCTATTTCCTACGAGCAGTACTTC.

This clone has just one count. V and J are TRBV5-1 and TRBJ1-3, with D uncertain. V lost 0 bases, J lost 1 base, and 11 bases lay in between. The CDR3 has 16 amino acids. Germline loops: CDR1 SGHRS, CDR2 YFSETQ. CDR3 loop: CASSLGWNPSGNTIYF. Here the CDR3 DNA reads TGCGCCAGCAGCTTGGGATGGAACCCGTCTGGAAACACCATATATTTT.

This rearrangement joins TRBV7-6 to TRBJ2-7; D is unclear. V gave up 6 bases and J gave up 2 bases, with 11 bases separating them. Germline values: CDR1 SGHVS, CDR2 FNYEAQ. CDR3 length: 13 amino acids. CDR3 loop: CASSRSSAYEQYV. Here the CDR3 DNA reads TGTGCCAGCAGTCGGAGTTCCGCCTACGAGCAGTACGTC.

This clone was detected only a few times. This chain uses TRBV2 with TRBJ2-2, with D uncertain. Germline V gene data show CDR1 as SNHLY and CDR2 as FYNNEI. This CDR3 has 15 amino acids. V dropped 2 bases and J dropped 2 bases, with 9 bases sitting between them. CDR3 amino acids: CASSESGRNTGELFF. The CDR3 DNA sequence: TGTGCCAGCAGTGAATCTGGGCGCAACACCGGGGAGCTGTTTTTT.

The CDR3 loop reads CASSLQPQGFLDGYTF. CDR3 in DNA: TGCGCCAGCAGCCTCCAACCCCAGGGGTTTTTGGATGGCTACACCTTC. The chain is built from TRBV5-1 and TRBJ1-2; a weak D match, TRBD1 (6 bases). Germline CDR1 and CDR2: SGHRS and YFSETQ. V shed 4 bases and J shed 6 bases, with 22 bases lying between them. The CDR3 is 16 residues long.

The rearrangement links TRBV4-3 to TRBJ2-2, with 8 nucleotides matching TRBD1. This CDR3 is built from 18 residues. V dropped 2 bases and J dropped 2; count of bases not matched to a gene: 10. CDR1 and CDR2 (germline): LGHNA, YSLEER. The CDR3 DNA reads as TGCGCCAGCAGCCAATTTGTTGGGGACAGGAGAAACACCGGGGAGCTGTTTTTT. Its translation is CASSQFVGDRRNTGELFF.

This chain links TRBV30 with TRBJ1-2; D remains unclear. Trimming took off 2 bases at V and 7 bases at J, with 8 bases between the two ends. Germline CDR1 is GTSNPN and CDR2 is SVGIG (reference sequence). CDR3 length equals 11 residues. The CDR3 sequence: CAWSPLGGYTF. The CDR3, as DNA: TGTGCCTGGAGTCCCCTAGGTGGCTACACCTTC.

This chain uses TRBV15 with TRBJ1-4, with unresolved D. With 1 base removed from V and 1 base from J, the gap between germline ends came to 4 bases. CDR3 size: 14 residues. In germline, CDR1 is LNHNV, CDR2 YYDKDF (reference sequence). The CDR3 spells CATSRVRTNEKLFF. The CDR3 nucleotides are TGTGCCACCAGCAGAGTCCGAACTAATGAAAAACTGTTTTTT. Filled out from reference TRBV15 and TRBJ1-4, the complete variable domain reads DAMVIQNPRYQVTQFGKPVTLSCSQTLNHNVMYWYQQKSSQAPKLLFHYYDKDFNNEADTPDNFQSRRPNTSFCFLDIRSPGLGDTAMYLCATSRVRTNEKLFFGSGTQLSVL.

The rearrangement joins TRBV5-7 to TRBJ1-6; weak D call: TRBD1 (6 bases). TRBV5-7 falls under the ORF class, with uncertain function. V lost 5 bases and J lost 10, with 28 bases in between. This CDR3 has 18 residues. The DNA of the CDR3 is TGTGCCAGCAGATATATGAGGGACATCCAACCTAGGGGATCACCCCTCCACTTT. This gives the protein CASRYMRDIQPRGSPLHF.

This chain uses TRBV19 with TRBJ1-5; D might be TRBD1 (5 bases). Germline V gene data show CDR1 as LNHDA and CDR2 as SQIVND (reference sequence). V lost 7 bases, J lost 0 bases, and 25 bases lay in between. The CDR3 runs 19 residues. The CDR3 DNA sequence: TGTGCCAGTAAGTCACAGGCATCGATGTTTAGCAATAGCAATCAGCCCCAGCATTTT. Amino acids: CASKSQASMFSNSNQPQHF.

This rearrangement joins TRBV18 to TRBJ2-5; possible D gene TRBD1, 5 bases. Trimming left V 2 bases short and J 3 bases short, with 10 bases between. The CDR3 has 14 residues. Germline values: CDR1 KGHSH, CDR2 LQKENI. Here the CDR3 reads CASSPLSREETQYF. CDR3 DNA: TGTGCCAGCTCACCATTATCCAGGGAAGAGACCCAGTACTTC.

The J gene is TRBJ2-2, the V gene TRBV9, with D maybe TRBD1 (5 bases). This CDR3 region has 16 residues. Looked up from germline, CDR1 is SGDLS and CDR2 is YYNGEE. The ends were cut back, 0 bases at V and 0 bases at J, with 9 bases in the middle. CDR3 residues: CASSVVEQANTGELFF. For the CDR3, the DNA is TGTGCCAGCAGCGTAGTAGAACAGGCGAACACCGGGGAGCTGTTTTTT. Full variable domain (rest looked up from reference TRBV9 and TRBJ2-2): DSGVTQTPKHLITATGQRVTLRCSPRSGDLSVYWYQQSLDQGLQFLIQYYNGEERAKGNILERFSAQQFPDLHSELNLSSLELGDSALYFCASSVVEQANTGELFFGEGSRLTVL.

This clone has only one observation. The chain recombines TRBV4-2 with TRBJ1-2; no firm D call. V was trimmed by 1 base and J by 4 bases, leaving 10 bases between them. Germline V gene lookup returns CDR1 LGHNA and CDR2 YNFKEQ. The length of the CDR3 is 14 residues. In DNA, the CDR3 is TGTGCCAGCAGCCAAGGTGCCCATAGCTATGGCTACACCTTC. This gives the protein CASSQGAHSYGYTF.

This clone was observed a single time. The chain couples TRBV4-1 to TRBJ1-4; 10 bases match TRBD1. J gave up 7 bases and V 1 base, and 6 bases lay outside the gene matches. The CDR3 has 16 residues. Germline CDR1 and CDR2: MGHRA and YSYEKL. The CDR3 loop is CASSQVTGTGVEKLFF. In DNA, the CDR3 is TGCGCCAGCAGCCAAGTAACCGGGACAGGGGTTGAAAAACTGTTTTTT.

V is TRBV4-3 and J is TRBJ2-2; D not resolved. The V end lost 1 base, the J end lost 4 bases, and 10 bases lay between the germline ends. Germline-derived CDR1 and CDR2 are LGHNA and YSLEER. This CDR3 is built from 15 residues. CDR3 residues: CASSQGAEGTGELFF. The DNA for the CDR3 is TGCGCCAGCAGCCAAGGCGCAGAAGGCACCGGGGAGCTGTTTTTT.

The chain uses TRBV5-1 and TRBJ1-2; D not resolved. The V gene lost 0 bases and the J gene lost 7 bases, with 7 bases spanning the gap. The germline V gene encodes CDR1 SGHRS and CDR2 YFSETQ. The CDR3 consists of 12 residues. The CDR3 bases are TGCGCCAGCAGCTTGGTGGGTTCTGGCTACACCTTC. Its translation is CASSLVGSGYTF.

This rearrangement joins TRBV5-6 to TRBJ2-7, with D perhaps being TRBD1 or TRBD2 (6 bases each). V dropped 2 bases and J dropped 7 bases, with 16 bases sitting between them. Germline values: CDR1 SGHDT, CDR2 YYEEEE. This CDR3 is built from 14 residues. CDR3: CASSLWGAEGEQYV. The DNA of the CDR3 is TGTGCCAGCAGCTTATGGGGGGCAGAGGGAGAGCAGTACGTC.